These 28 T cell receptor beta chains were all obtained from the same sample, sequenced in a study of vaccination and CD4 T cells after COVID-19. Cultured CD4+ T-cell DNA underwent Oncomine TCR Beta short-read sequencing. TCRdb fed the PCR reads into MiXCR, producing one record per CDR3 protein. The data hold roughly 16,000 distinct CDR3 sequences, with about 25% observed a single time. The sample's treatment: approximately 10-day PBMC culture with coronavirus spike peptide pools or control peptides (ViraFEST assay). These receptors are not linked to any known antigen. Sequences were obtained from cultured CD4+ T cells from blood. The receptors shown here come from a human donor with COVID-19.

The chain has TRBV6-1 and TRBJ2-7; D call uncertain. The CDR3 sequence is 13 residues long. Germline V lookup: CDR1 MNHNS, CDR2 SASEGT. Trimming took off 7 bases at V and 2 bases at J, with 12 bases between the two ends. CDR3 coding DNA: TGTGCCAGCACCGGGCCAGGAACCTACGAGCAGTACTTC. Protein sequence: CASTGPGTYEQYF.

This clonotype was picked up a small number of times. The J gene is TRBJ1-4, the V gene TRBV19, with D tentatively TRBD1 (6 bases). Between the trimmed V and J ends, which lost 8 bases and 8 bases, there was a span of 21 bases. Germline V CDR1 and CDR2: LNHDA, SQIVND (reference sequence). The CDR3 is made up of 15 amino acids. The CDR3, as DNA: TGTGCCAGTTCGACCGTTCCGGGACACATAGAAAAACTGTTTTTT. Translating it yields CASSTVPGHIEKLFF. Full variable domain (outside the CDR3, taken from reference TRBV19 and TRBJ1-4): DGGITQSPKYLFRKEGQNVTLSCEQNLNHDAMYWYRQDPGQGLRLIYYSQIVNDFQKGDIAEGYSVSREKKESFPLTVTSAQKNPTAFYLCASSTVPGHIEKLFFGSGTQLSVL.

This rearrangement joins TRBV7-8 to TRBJ1-5; D not certain. Trimming cost V 8 bases and J 6 bases, with 20 bases left between them. Germline lookup yields CDR1 SGHVS and CDR2 FQNEAQ. The CDR3 covers 15 residues. As DNA, the CDR3 is TGTGCCAGCGGCCCGGGTGTGGGATTTAGTCAGCCCCAGCATTTT. Amino acid sequence: CASGPGVGFSQPQHF.

V usage is TRBV5-4 and J usage is TRBJ2-3, with D perhaps assigned TRBD1 or TRBD2 (5 bases each). V lost 5 bases to trimming and J lost 1 base, with 11 bases between them. This CDR3 has 14 amino acids. Germline CDR1 and CDR2: SGHNT and YYREEE (reference sequence). The CDR3 sequence is CASSGGRGTDTQYF. The CDR3 DNA follows: TGTGCCAGCAGTGGGGGTCGGGGCACAGATACGCAGTATTTT.

The chain couples TRBV5-1 to TRBJ1-2; unclear D gene. This CDR3 region has 11 residues. The germline V gene encodes CDR1 SGHRS and CDR2 YFSETQ. Trimming removed 5 bases from V and 8 bases from J, with 10 bases in between. CDR3 in amino acids: CASRLEGGYTF. The CDR3 nucleotides read TGCGCCAGCAGACTCGAGGGAGGCTACACCTTC.

This sequence joins TRBV6-1 and TRBJ2-2, with TRBD1 identical over 7 bases. This CDR3 comprises 15 residues. The junction had 10 bases not matched to a gene; V was cut back by 7 bases and J by 5 bases. The germline CDR1 and CDR2 sequences are MNHNS and SASEGT. The CDR3 loop reads CASTLTRGMTGELFF. The DNA for the CDR3 is TGTGCCAGCACTCTGACCAGGGGGATGACCGGGGAGCTGTTTTTT.

The J gene is TRBJ2-7, the V gene TRBV12-3 or TRBV12-4; D assignment may be TRBD1 or TRBD2 (7 bases each). CDR3 length equals 14 residues. Trimming removed 6 bases from V and 0 bases from J, with 12 bases in between. CDR3 sequence: CASRGGDSSYEQYF. Here the CDR3 DNA reads TGTGCCAGCAGGGGGGGGGACAGCTCCTACGAGCAGTACTTC.

This clonotype was observed a single time. J is TRBJ2-5 and V is TRBV4-2; D possibly matches TRBD1 or TRBD2 (6 bases each). V lost 0 bases and J lost 4, with 18 bases in between. Germline assignment: CDR1 LGHNA and CDR2 YNFKEQ. The CDR3 runs 17 residues. The CDR3 sequence: CASSQDGAGGRGETQYF. The DNA for the CDR3 is TGTGCCAGCAGCCAAGACGGGGCTGGGGGGCGGGGAGAGACCCAGTACTTC.

The chain couples TRBV19 to TRBJ2-5; D is perhaps TRBD2 (6 bases). CDR1 LNHDA and CDR2 SQIVND come from the germline V gene (reference sequence). The CDR3 runs 13 residues. Trimming removed 3 bases from V and 1 base from J, with 6 bases in between. CDR3 protein: CASSMGGQETQYF. CDR3 DNA: TGTGCCAGTAGTATGGGGGGCCAAGAGACCCAGTACTTC.

This clonotype was seen a handful of times. The V gene is TRBV5-4, the J gene TRBJ1-2; D gene ambiguous. CDR3 length equals 13 residues. Germline CDR1 reads SGHNT; CDR2 reads YYREEE (reference sequence). Trimming took 1 base from V and 8 from J, leaving 12 bases between them. Here the CDR3 reads CASSLRRELGYTF. CDR3 DNA: TGTGCCAGCAGCTTGAGACGGGAGCTGGGCTACACCTTC.

This clonotype turned up a few times. The chain has TRBV5-1 and TRBJ2-7; TRBD2 might be the D (6 bases). Germline V gives CDR1 SGHRS, CDR2 YFSETQ. The CDR3 sequence is 15 residues long. V gave up 3 bases and J gave up 0 bases, with 13 bases separating them. In nucleotides, the CDR3 is TGCGCCAGCAGCTGGACTAACACAGGCTCCTACGAGCAGTACTTC. This codes for CASSWTNTGSYEQYF.

In this sample, this clonotype is medium-sized. This rearrangement joins TRBV7-2 to TRBJ1-2; 7 bases line up with TRBD1. This CDR3 comprises 16 residues. V was pared by 5 bases and J by 0 bases, with 9 bases of the junction left unmatched. Germline V CDR1 and CDR2: SGHTA, FQGNSA. The CDR3, as DNA: TGTGCCAGCAGCCCACACCCAGGGACAGCTAACTATGGCTACACCTTC. Protein sequence: CASSPHPGTANYGYTF.

This clonotype has only a few counts. The chain links TRBV11-2 to TRBJ2-5, with 8 nucleotides matching TRBD2. There are 16 residues in the CDR3. Germline CDR1 SGHAT, CDR2 FQNNGV. J gave up 2 bases and V 1 base, and 6 bases lay outside the gene matches. The CDR3 loop reads CASSLAQRGRQETQYF. In DNA, the CDR3 is TGTGCCAGCAGCTTAGCCCAGCGGGGGCGACAAGAGACCCAGTACTTC.

Comments on this clonotype: One end of the junction fails to match germline, which may point to a read error. The chain has TRBV7-6 and TRBJ2-5; 10 bases match TRBD2. CDR1 SGHVS and CDR2 FNYEAQ come from the germline V gene. The CDR3 totals 15 residues. CDR3 protein: CASSLSGGRDETQYF. CDR3 DNA: TGTGCTAGCAGTCTTAGCGGGGGGCGGGACGAGACCCAGTACTTC.

The chain combines TRBV6-1 with TRBJ2-3, with TRBD1 matching over 8 bases. V gave up 6 bases and J gave up 1 base; unmatched junction bases: 3. CDR3 size: 14 residues. Germline V lookup: CDR1 MNHNS, CDR2 SASEGT. The CDR3 DNA sequence: TGTGCCAGCAGGATACAGGGGGGCACAGATACGCAGTATTTT. The encoded protein is CASRIQGGTDTQYF.

The CDR3: CASSLVGSPLHF. The CDR3 coding sequence is TGTGCCAGCAGCTTAGTGGGGTCACCCCTCCACTTT. The chain couples TRBV7-6 to TRBJ1-6; D unclear. Trimming removed 1 base from V and 10 bases from J, with 5 bases in between. Germline-derived CDR1 and CDR2 are SGHVS and FNYEAQ. CDR3 length: 12 residues.

V and J are TRBV7-9 and TRBJ2-6; D may match TRBD1 or TRBD2 (7 bases each). V was clipped by 5 bases and J by 1 base, with 18 bases between them. Germline assignment: CDR1 SEHNR and CDR2 FQNEAQ (reference sequence). This CDR3 region has 18 residues. This CDR3 reads CASSARQGGESGANVLTF. CDR3 bases: TGTGCCAGCAGCGCGAGACAGGGAGGGGAGTCTGGGGCCAACGTCCTGACTTTC.

The V gene is TRBV19, the J gene TRBJ1-5; D remains ambiguous. Germline CDR1 LNHDA, CDR2 SQIVND (reference sequence). The V end lost 3 bases, the J end lost 4 bases, and 13 bases lay between the germline ends. The CDR3 is made up of 15 amino acids. CDR3 loop: CASSIPSGANQPQHF. The CDR3 DNA is TGTGCCAGTAGTATCCCGTCAGGTGCTAATCAGCCCCAGCATTTT. The full variable domain, its missing parts supplied by reference TRBV19 and TRBJ1-5, is DGGITQSPKYLFRKEGQNVTLSCEQNLNHDAMYWYRQDPGQGLRLIYYSQIVNDFQKGDIAEGYSVSREKKESFPLTVTSAQKNPTAFYLCASSIPSGANQPQHFGDGTRLSIL.

The rearrangement joins TRBV28 to TRBJ1-3; D uncertain. The CDR3 runs to 13 residues. Trimming took off 3 bases at V and 6 bases at J, with 9 bases between the two ends. CDR1 MDHEN and CDR2 SYDVKM come from the germline V gene. In DNA form, the CDR3 reads TGTGCCAGCAGTTTGGCCGTTTTAAACACCATATATTTT. Its protein product is CASSLAVLNTIYF.

This clonotype was observed a handful of times. CDR3 nucleotides: TGTGCCAGCAGTTACGATCGAGCTGGAAACACCATATATTTT. As protein: CASSYDRAGNTIYF. This rearrangement joins TRBV6-2 or TRBV6-3 to TRBJ1-3; no definite D call. CDR1 and CDR2 from the germline V gene are MNHEY and SVGEGT. Trimming took 2 bases from V and 2 from J, leaving 7 bases between them. CDR3 length: 14 residues.

There are a few counts of this clonotype. V is TRBV2 and J is TRBJ1-5; a weak D match, TRBD1 (5 bases). Per the germline V gene, CDR1 is SNHLY and CDR2 is FYNNEI. There are 13 residues in the CDR3. Deletions cut 3 bases from V and 11 bases from J, with 14 bases between. CDR3 sequence: CASSDGAEYAQHF. The CDR3 coding sequence is TGTGCCAGCAGTGACGGGGCGGAATACGCCCAGCATTTT.

J is TRBJ1-3 and V is TRBV30; D gene unclear. V lost 4 bases and J lost 2, with 15 bases in between. The CDR3 sequence is 15 residues long. Germline loops: CDR1 GTSNPN, CDR2 SVGIG (reference sequence). The CDR3 region has the DNA TGTGCCTGGACCCCCCGGGGTGGGACTGGAAACACCATATATTTT. Its protein product is CAWTPRGGTGNTIYF.

The V call is TRBV12-3 or TRBV12-4, the J call TRBJ1-2, with unresolved D. V was cut by 1 base and J by 4 bases, with 7 bases left in between. The CDR3 runs to 13 residues. The CDR3 DNA sequence: TGTGCCAGCAGTTTAGGGAGCCTCTATGGCTACACCTTC. Amino acid sequence: CASSLGSLYGYTF.

The chain links TRBV19 to TRBJ2-2, with 8 bases fitting TRBD2. This CDR3 has 15 residues. J gave up 6 bases and V 4 bases, and 7 bases lay outside the gene matches. Germline V gene sequence: CDR1 LNHDA, CDR2 SQIVND (reference sequence). The CDR3 DNA sequence: TGTGCCAGTAGTAGCGGGGGGCAGGGCGCCGGGGAGCTGTTTTTT. It encodes CASSSGGQGAGELFF.

The chain combines TRBV7-9 with TRBJ1-6, with no clear D. Trimming stripped 8 bases from V and 7 bases from J, with 9 bases between. The CDR3 is 12 residues long. Germline V CDR1 and CDR2: SEHNR, FQNEAQ (reference sequence). The CDR3 DNA follows: TGTGCCAGCCGGGAGGGAAATTCACCCCTCCACTTT. This sequence encodes CASREGNSPLHF.

This clonotype was counted between two and nine times. The chain recombines TRBV7-2 with TRBJ2-5; 11 nucleotides line up with TRBD2. Germline CDR1 and CDR2: SGHTA and FQGNSA. The CDR3 extends over 16 amino acids. V dropped 1 base and J dropped 3; count of bases not matched to a gene: 4. The CDR3 reads CASSLGISGGEETQYF. The CDR3, as DNA: TGTGCCAGCAGCTTAGGCATTAGCGGGGGGGAAGAGACCCAGTACTTC.

The chain combines TRBV5-6 with TRBJ1-1; D gene unclear. This CDR3 comprises 15 residues. Between the trimmed V and J ends, which lost 0 bases and 0 bases, there was a span of 9 bases. CDR1 SGHDT and CDR2 YYEEEE come from the germline V gene. The DNA of the CDR3 is TGTGCCAGCAGCTTGGGCCCGTACATGAACACTGAAGCTTTCTTT. It yields the protein CASSLGPYMNTEAFF.

The chain combines TRBV29-1 with TRBJ2-2; either TRBD1 or TRBD2 may supply D (6 bases each). The V end was cut by 6 bases, the J end by 5 bases, with 16 bases between. This CDR3 is built from 14 residues. The germline V gene has CDR1 SQVTM and CDR2 ANQGSEA. Here the CDR3 reads CSVGTGADTGELFF. The CDR3 bases are TGCAGCGTGGGTACGGGGGCTGATACCGGGGAGCTGTTTTTT.